This T cell receptor (beta chain) comes out of a study of beta chain features in type 1 diabetes. The sequenced template was cDNA made from the entire isolated RNA. Regulatory, naive and central memory T cell samples averaged approximately 3.9 million reads. Only in-frame clones appear in the TCRdb table, and some are missing; sequencing was by immunoSEQ multiplex PCR. In the table there are about 360,000 clones, approximately 12% of which are singletons. This clone was counted only a few times. The specimen sequenced was naive CD4+ T cells from blood. The receptor's source is a man between 18 and 29 years old in good health.

CDR3: CASRPPSGGATDTQYF. CDR3 DNA sequence: TGTGCCAGCAGGCCTCCTAGCGGGGGGGCAACAGATACGCAGTATTTT. The rearrangement links TRBV5-4 to TRBJ2-3; 12 bases align to TRBD2. Trimming removed 5 bases from V and 3 bases from J; junction bases left unmatched: 7. The CDR3 loop spans 16 amino acids. Germline CDR1 and CDR2: SGHNT and YYREEE (reference sequence).